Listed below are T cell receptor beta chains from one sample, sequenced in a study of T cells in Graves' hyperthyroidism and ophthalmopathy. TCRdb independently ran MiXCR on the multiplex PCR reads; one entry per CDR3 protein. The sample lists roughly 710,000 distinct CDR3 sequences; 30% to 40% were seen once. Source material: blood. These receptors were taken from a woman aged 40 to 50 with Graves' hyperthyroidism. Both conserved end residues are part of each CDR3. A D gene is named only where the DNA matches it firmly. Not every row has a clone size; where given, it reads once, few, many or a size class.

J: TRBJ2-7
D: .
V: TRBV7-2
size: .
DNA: TGTGCCAGCAGCGGGGGCAGGAAAAGAGGGGAGCAGTACTTC
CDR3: CASSGGRKRGEQYF

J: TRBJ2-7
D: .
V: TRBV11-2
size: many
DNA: TGTGCCAGCAGCTTAGACACCACCTACGAGCAGTACTTC
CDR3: CASSLDTTYEQYF

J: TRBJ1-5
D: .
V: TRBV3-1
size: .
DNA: TGTGCCAGCAGCCAAGACCAGGGCAATCAGCCCCAGCATTTT
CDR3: CASSQDQGNQPQHF

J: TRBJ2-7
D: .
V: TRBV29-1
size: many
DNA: TGCAGCTTCCGGACAAGCTCCTACGAGCAGTACTTC
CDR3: CSFRTSSYEQYF

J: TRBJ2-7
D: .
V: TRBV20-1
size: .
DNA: TGCAGTGCTAGATCCCCGTTTATCCCCCTGTACGAGCAGTACTTC
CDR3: CSARSPFIPLYEQYF

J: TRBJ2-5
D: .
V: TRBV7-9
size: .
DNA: TGTGCCAGCAGCTCCGTAGTAGAAGAGACCCAGTACTTC
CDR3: CASSSVVEETQYF

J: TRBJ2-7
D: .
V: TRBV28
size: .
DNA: TGTGCCAGCAGTGCCCAGGGGCTAATGGACGAGCAGTACTTC
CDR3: CASSAQGLMDEQYF

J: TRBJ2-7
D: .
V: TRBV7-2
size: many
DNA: TGTGCCAGCAGCTTAGCCCCGGGCCACAATGGGTACGAGCAGTACTTC
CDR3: CASSLAPGHNGYEQYF

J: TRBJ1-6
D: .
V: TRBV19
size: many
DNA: TGTGCCAGTAGTATCCGGGGGCCAGGCGATTCACCCCTCCACTTT
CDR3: CASSIRGPGDSPLHF

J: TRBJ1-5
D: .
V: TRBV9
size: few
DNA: TGTGCCAGCAGCGCAGGAGGAGGGGTGCCGACAGCTAGCAATCAGCCCCAGCATTTT
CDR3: CASSAGGGVPTASNQPQHF

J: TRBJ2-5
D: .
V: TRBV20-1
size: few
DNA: TGCAGTTTCCCAAGAGCGGATCGCCAAGAGACCCAGTACTTC
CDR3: CSFPRADRQETQYF

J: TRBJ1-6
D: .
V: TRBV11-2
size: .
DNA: TGTGCCAGCACCCCAAAAGGACGATCACCCCTCCACTTT
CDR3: CASTPKGRSPLHF

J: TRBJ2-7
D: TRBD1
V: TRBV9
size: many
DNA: TGTGCCAGCAGCGCAGACAGGGGGGCCTCCTACGAGCAGTACTTC
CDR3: CASSADRGASYEQYF

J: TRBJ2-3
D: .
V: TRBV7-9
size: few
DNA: TGTGCCAGTAGTTCAGGGACTAGCACAGATACGCAGTATTTT
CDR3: CASSSGTSTDTQYF

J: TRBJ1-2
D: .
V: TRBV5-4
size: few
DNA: TGTGCCAGCAGCTTGGTGACGACCTATGGCTACACCTTC
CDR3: CASSLVTTYGYTF

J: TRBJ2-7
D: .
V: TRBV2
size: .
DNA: TGTGCCAGCAGCTCCCTGCCCGGTCCCTCCTACGAGCAGTACTTC
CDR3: CASSSLPGPSYEQYF

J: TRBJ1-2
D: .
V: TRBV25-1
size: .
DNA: TGTGCCAGCCTCCCATCCGACAGGAGCAACTATGGCTACACCTTC
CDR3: CASLPSDRSNYGYTF

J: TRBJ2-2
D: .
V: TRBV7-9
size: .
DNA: TGTGCCAGCAGCCAAGTAGGGGCCAGCTCCGGGGAGCTGTTTTTT
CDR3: CASSQVGASSGELFF

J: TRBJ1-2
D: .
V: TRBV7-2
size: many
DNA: TGTGCCAGCAGCAGAGGCAGGGTTAACTATGGCTACACCTTC
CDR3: CASSRGRVNYGYTF

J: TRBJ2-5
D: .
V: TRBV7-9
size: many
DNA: TGTGCCAGCAGCTTAGCGGGAGCCTTCGGGGAGACCCAGTACTTC
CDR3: CASSLAGAFGETQYF

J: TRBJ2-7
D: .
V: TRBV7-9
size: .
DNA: TGTGCCAGCAGCTTCCACAGGACAAGCTGGACCGGGGAGCTCGAGCAGTACTTC
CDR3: CASSFHRTSWTGELEQYF

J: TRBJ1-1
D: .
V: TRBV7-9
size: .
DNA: TGCGCCAGCAGCCAAGATTCCAGGACTGAAGCTTTCTTT
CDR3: CASSQDSRTEAFF

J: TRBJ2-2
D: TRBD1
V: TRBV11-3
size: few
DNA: TGTGCCAGCAGCCCCTCACAGGGGGCAGTTAGGCTTATCACCGGGGAGCTGTTTTTT
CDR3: CASSPSQGAVRLITGELFF

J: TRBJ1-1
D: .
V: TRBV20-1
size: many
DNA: TGCAGTGCTAGACTACATTTGAACACTGAAGCTTTCTTT
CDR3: CSARLHLNTEAFF

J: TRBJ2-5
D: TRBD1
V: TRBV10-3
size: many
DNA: TGTGCCATCAGTGAGGACAGGGGGGAGACCCAGTACTTC
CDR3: CAISEDRGETQYF

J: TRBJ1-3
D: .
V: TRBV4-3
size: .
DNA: TGCGCCAGCAGCCAGGAACCGGGACTGGGAAACACCATATATTTT
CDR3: CASSQEPGLGNTIYF

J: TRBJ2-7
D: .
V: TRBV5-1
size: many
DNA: TGCGCCAGCAGCTTGGCCGGGACGGGAGTACAGGACGAGCAGTACTTC
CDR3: CASSLAGTGVQDEQYF

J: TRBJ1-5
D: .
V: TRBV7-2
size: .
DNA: TGTGCCAGCAGTTTTTTGCAATATCAGCCCCAGCATTTT
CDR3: CASSFLQYQPQHF

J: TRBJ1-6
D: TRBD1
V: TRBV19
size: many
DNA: TGTGCCAGTATCCCGGACAGGGGACATAATTCACCCCTCCACTTT
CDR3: CASIPDRGHNSPLHF

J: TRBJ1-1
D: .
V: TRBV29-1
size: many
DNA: TGCAGCGTTGATAAGGGTCCCACTGAAGCTTTCTTT
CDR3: CSVDKGPTEAFF

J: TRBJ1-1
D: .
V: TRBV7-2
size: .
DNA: TGTGCCAGCAGCCTGTCAAACAGTTTGAACACTGAAGCTTTCTTT
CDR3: CASSLSNSLNTEAFF

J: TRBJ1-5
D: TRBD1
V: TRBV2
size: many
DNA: TGTGCCAGCAGTGCGGGACAGGAAAGTCAGCCCCAGCATTTT
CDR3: CASSAGQESQPQHF

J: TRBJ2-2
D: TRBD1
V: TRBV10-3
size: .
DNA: TGTGCCATCAGTGCAGGGGGACGGGACGGGGAGCTGTTTTTT
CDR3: CAISAGGRDGELFF

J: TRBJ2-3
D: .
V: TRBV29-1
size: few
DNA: TGCAGCGTTGACAGGAGTGCTAGCACAGATACGCAGTATTTT
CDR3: CSVDRSASTDTQYF

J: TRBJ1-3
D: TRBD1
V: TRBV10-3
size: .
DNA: TGTGCCATCGGACAGGAGTTCTCTGGAAACACCATATATTTT
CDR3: CAIGQEFSGNTIYF

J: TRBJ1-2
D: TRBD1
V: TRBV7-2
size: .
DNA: TGTGCCAGCTCACGGACAGGGGGCATTGGCTACACCTTC
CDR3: CASSRTGGIGYTF

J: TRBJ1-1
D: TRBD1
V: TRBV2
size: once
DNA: TGTGCCAGCAGGACAGGGGCAGAGAACACTGAAGCTTTCTTT
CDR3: CASRTGAENTEAFF

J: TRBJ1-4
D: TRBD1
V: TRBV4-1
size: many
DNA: TGCGCCAGCAGCCCGGACAGGGCTAGTGAAAAACTGTTTTTT
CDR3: CASSPDRASEKLFF

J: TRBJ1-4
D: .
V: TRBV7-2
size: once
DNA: TGTGCCAGCAGGACAGACACAAACTGGCTGTTTTTT
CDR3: CASRTDTNWLFF

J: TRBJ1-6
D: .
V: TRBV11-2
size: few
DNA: TGTGCCAGCAGCATGGGGGCCTCCTATAATTCACCCCTCCACTTT
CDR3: CASSMGASYNSPLHF